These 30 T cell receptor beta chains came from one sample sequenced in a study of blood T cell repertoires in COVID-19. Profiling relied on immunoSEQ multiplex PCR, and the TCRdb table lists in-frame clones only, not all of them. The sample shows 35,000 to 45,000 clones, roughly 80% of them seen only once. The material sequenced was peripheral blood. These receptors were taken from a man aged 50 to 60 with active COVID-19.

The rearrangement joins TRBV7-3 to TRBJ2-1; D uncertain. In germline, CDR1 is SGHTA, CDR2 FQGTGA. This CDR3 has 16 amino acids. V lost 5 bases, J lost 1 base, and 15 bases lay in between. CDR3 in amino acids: CASSPVQAKSYNEQFF. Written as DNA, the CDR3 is TGTGCCAGCAGCCCAGTACAAGCGAAGTCCTACAATGAGCAGTTCTTC.

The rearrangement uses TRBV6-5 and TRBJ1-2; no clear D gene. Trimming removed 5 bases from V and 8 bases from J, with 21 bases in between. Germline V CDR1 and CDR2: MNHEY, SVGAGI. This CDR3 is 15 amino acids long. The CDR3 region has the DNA TGTGCCAGCAGTCCTATGCTCCTCGGTATTTCCGGCTACACCTTC. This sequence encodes CASSPMLLGISGYTF.

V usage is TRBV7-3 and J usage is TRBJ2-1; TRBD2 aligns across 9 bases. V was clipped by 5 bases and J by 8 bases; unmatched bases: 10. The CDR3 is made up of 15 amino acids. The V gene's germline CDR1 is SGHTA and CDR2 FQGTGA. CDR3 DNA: TGTGCCAGCAGCCAGCGGGGGGCCCCGGTAGATGAGCAGTTCTTC. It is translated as CASSQRGAPVDEQFF. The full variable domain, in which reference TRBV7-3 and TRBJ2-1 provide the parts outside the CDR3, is GAGVSQTPSNKVTEKGKYVELRCDPISGHTALYWYRQSLGQGPEFLIYFQGTGAADDSGLPNDRFFAVRPEGSVSTLKIQRTERGDSAVYLCASSQRGAPVDEQFFGPGTRLTVL.

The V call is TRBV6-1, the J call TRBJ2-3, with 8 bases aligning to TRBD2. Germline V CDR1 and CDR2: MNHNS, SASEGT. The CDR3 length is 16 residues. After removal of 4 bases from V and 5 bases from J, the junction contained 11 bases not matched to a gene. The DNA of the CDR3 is TGTGCCAGCAGTGGTACCACCGGGACTAGGATAGATACGCAGTATTTT. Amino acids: CASSGTTGTRIDTQYF.

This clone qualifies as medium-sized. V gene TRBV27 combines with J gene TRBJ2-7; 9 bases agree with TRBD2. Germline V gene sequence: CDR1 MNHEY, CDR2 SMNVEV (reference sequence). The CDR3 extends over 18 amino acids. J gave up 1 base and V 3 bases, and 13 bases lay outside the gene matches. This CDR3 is CASSFGQGISGRSYEQYF. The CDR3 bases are TGTGCCAGCAGTTTCGGGCAGGGTATAAGCGGGAGGTCCTACGAGCAGTACTTC.

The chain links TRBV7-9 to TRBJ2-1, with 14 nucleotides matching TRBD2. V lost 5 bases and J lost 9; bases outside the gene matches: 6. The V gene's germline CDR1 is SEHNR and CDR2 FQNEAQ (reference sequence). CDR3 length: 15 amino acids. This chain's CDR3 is CASSPTGTSGSEQFF. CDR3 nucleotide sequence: TGTGCCAGCAGCCCCACCGGGACTAGCGGGAGTGAGCAGTTCTTC.

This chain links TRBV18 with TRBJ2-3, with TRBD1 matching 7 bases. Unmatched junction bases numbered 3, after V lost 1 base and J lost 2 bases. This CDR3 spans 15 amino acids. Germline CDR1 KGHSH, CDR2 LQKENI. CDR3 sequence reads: CASSPLQGPTDTQYF. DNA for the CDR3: TGTGCCAGCTCACCACTACAGGGGCCCACAGATACGCAGTATTTT.

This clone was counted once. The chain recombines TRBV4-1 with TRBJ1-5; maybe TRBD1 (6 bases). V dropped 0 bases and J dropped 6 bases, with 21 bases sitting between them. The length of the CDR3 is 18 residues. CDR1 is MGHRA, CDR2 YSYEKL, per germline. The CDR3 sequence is CASSQDIAGYRVIQPQHF. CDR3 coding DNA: TGCGCCAGCAGCCAAGATATAGCCGGTTACAGGGTAATTCAGCCCCAGCATTTT.

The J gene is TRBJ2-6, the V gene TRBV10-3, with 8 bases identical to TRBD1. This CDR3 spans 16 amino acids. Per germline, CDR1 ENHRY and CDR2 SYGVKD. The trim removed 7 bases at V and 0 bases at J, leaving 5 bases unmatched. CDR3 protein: CAITQTGASGANVLTF. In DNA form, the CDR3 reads TGTGCCATCACCCAGACAGGGGCCTCTGGGGCCAACGTCCTGACTTTC.

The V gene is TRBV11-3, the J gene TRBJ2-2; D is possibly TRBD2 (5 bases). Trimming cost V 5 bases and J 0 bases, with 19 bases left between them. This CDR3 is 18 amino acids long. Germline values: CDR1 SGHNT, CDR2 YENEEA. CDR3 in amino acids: CASSRQYRELANTGELFF. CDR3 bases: TGTGCCAGCAGCCGTCAGTATAGGGAGCTTGCGAACACCGGGGAGCTGTTTTTT. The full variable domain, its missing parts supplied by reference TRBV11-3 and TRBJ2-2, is EAGVVQSPRYKIIEKKQPVAFWCNPISGHNTLYWYLQNLGQGPELLIRYENEEAVDDSQLPKDRFSAERLKGVDSTLKIQPAELGDSAVYLCASSRQYRELANTGELFFGEGSRLTVL.

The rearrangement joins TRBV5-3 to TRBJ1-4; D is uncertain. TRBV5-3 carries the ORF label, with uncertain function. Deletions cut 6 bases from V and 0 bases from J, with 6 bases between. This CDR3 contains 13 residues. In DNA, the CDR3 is TGTGCCAGAATAATTGCAACTAATGAAAAACTGTTTTTT. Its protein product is CARIIATNEKLFF.

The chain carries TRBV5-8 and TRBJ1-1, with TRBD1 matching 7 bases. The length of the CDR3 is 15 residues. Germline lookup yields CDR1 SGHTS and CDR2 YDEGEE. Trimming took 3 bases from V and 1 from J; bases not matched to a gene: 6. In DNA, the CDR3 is TGTGCCAGCAGCTACCGGACAGGCAGGAACACTGAAGCTTTCTTT. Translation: CASSYRTGRNTEAFF.

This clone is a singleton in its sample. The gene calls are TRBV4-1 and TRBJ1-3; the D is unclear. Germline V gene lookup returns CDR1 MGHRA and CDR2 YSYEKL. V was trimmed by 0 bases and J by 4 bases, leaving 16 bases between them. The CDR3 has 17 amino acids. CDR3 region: CASSQDRVEGLGNTIYF. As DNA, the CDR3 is TGCGCCAGCAGCCAAGATAGGGTCGAGGGCCTCGGAAACACCATATATTTT.

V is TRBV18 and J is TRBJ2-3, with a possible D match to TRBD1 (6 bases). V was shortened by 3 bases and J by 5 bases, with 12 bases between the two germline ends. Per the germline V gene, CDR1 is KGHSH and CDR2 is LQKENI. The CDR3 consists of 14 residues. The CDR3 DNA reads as TGTGCCAGCTCACCCCCCGACAGGAGAGATACGCAGTATTTT. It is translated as CASSPPDRRDTQYF.

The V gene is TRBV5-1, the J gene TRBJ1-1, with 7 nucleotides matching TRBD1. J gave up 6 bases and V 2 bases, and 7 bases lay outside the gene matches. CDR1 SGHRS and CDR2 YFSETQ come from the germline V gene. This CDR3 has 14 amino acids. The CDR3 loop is CASSLGGDIAEAFF. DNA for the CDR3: TGCGCCAGCAGCTTAGGGGGCGATATCGCTGAAGCTTTCTTT.

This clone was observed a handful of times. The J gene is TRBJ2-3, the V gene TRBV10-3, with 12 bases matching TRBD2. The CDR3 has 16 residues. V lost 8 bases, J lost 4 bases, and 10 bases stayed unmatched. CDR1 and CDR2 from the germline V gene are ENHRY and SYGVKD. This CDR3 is CAISTGTSGQSDTQYF. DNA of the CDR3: TGTGCCATCTCGACCGGGACTAGCGGGCAATCAGATACGCAGTATTTT.

In DNA, the CDR3 is TGCGCCAGCAGCCAAGGACTAGCGTTCACAGATACGCAGTATTTT. It encodes CASSQGLAFTDTQYF. This chain connects TRBV4-3 to TRBJ2-3; 8 bases match TRBD2. Germline V gene data show CDR1 as LGHNA and CDR2 as YSLEER. V lost 1 base to trimming and J lost 2 bases; unmatched junction nucleotides: 2. CDR3 length: 15 amino acids.

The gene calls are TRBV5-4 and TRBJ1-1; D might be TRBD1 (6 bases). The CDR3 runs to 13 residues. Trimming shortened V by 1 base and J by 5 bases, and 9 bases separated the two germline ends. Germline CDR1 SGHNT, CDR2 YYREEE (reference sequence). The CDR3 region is CASSLQQGTEAFF. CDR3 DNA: TGTGCCAGCAGCTTGCAACAGGGAACTGAAGCTTTCTTT.

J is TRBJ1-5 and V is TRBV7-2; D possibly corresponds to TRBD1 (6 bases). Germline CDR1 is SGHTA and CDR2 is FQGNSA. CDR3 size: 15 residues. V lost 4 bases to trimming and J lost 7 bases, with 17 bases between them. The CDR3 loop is CASSSRLGAGQPQHF. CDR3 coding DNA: TGTGCCAGCAGCTCGAGATTGGGGGCTGGGCAGCCCCAGCATTTT.

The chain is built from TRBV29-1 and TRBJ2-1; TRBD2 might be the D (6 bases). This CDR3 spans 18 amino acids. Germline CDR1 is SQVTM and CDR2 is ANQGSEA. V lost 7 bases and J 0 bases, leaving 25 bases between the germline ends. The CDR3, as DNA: TGCAGCGATCCCCCTTGGGTGTTGACGGGAGCCTCCTACAATGAGCAGTTCTTC. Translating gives CSDPPWVLTGASYNEQFF.

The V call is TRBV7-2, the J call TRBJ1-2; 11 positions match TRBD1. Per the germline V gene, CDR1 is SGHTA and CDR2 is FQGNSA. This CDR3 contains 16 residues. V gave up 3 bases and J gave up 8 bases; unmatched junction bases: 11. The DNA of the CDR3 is TGTGCCAGCAGCTTCCCGGCGGACAGGGGGCTGGGGGGCTACACCTTC. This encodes CASSFPADRGLGGYTF. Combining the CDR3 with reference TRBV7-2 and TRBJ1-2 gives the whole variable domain GAGVSQSPSNKVTEKGKDVELRCDPISGHTALYWYRQSLGQGLEFLIYFQGNSAPDKSGLPSDRFSAERTGGSVSTLTIQRTQQEDSAVYLCASSFPADRGLGGYTFGSGTRLTVV.

In nucleotides, the CDR3 is TGTGCCAGCGATGGGGGGACAGTGTCCTACGAGCAGTACTTC. Amino acids: CASDGGTVSYEQYF. The chain employs TRBV7-9 and TRBJ2-7, with a possible D match to TRBD1 (7 bases). The CDR3 totals 14 residues. Per germline, CDR1 SEHNR and CDR2 FQNEAQ (reference sequence). The germline V and J ends were trimmed by 8 bases and 1 base, with 15 bases remaining between them.

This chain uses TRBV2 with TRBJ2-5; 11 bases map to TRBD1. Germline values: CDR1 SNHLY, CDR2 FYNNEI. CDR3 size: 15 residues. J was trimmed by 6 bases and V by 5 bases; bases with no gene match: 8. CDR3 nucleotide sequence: TGTGCCAGCAGTACAGGGACAGGGGGATCGAAGACCCAGTACTTC. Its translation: CASSTGTGGSKTQYF.

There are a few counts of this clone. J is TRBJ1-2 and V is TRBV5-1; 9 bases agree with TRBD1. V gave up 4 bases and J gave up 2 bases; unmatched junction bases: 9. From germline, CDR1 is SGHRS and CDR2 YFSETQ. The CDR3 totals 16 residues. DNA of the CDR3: TGCGCCAGCAGCCAATCGGGACAGGGAGGGAACTATGGCTACACCTTC. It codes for CASSQSGQGGNYGYTF.

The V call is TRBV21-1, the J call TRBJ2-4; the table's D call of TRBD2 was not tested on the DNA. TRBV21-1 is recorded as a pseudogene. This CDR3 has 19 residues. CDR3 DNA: TGTGCCAGCACCGAAAAGCCACTAGCGGGGCCGATAGCCAAAAACATTCAGTACTTC. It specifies CASTEKPLAGPIAKNIQYF.

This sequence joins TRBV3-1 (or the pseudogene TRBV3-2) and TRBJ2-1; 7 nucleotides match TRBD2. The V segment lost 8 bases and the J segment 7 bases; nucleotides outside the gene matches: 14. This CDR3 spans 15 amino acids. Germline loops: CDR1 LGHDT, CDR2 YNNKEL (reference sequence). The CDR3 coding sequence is TGTGCCAGCTGTTATGCGGGAGCTGAGTCTAATGAGCAGTTCTTC. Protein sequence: CASCYAGAESNEQFF.

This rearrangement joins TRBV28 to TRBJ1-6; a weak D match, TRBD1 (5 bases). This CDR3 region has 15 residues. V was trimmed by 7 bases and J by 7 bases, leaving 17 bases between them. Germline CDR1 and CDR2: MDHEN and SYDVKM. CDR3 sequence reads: CASNTIGANNSPLHF. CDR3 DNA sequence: TGTGCCAGCAATACTATTGGGGCTAACAATTCACCCCTCCACTTT.

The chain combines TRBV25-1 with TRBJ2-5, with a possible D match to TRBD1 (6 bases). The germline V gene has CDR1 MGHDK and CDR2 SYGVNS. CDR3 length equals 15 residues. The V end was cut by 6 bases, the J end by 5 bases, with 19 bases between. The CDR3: CASSYRATGSETQYF. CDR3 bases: TGTGCCAGCAGCTACCGCGCAACAGGGTCGGAGACCCAGTACTTC. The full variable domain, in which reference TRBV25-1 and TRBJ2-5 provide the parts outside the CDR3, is EADIYQTPRYLVIGTGKKITLECSQTMGHDKMYWYQQDPGMELHLIHYSYGVNSTEKGDLSSESTVSRIRTEHFPLTLESARPSHTSQYLCASSYRATGSETQYFGPGTRLLVL.

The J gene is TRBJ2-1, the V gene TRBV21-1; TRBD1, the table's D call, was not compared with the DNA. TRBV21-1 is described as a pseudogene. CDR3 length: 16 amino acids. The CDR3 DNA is TGTGCCAGCAGCGAAACCGGGGGACAGCCTTACAATGAGCAGTTCTTC. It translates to CASSETGGQPYNEQFF.

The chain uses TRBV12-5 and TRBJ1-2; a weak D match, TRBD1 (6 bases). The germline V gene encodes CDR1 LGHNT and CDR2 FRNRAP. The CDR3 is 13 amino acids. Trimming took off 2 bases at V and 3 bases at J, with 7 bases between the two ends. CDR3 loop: CASGLTGYYGYTF. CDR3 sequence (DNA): TGTGCTAGTGGTTTGACAGGGTACTATGGCTACACCTTC.